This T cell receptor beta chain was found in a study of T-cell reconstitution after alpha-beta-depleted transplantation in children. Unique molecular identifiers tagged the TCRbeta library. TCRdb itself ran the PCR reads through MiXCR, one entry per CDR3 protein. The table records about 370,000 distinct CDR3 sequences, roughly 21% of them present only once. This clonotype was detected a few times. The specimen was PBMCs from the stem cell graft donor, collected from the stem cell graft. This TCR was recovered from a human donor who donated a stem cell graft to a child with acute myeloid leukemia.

This CDR3 reads CASSLGTGTGFPPQHF. The CDR3 nucleotides are TGTGCCAGCAGCCTAGGGACCGGGACAGGGTTTCCCCCCCAGCATTTT. V gene TRBV12-3 or TRBV12-4 combines with J gene TRBJ1-5; 9 bases are a match to TRBD1. J gave up 10 bases and V 6 bases, and 16 bases lay outside the gene matches. The CDR3 runs 16 residues.